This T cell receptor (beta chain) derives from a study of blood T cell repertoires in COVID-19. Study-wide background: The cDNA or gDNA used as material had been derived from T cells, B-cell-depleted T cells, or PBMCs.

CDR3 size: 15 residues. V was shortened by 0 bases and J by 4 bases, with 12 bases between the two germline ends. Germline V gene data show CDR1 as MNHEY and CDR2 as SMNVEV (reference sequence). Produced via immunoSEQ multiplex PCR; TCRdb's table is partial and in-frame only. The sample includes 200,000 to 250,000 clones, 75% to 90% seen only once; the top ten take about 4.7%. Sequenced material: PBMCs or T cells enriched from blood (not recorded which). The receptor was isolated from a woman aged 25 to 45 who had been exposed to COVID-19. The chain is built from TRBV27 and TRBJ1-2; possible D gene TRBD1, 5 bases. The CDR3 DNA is TGTGCCAGCAGTTTATCGGGGGGGTATGGCTATGGCTACACCTTC. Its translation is CASSLSGGYGYGYTF.